This T cell receptor (beta chain) was sequenced for a study of cytomegalovirus exposure and HLA in healthy donors. The study's findings and limits: Reported results showed that the classifier diagnosed cytomegalovirus status with high specificity and sensitivity.

In regard to this clone: The antigen remains undetermined.

The study ran its PCR with 60 Vbeta and 13 Jbeta primers. Some clones are missing from TCRdb's copy, which holds only in-frame ones; the method was immunoSEQ multiplex PCR. The sample yields about 110,000 clones, 55% to 75% seen once. The source material was PBMCs. This sequence was found in a woman between 70 and 85 years old in good health and CMV-seropositive.

The CDR3 reads CASSFLAGRGNSPLHF. The CDR3 DNA reads TGTGCCAGCAGCTTTTTAGCGGGTAGAGGAAATTCACCCCTCCACTTT. This chain connects TRBV7-8 to TRBJ1-6; unclear D gene. V gave up 3 bases and J gave up 7 bases, with 16 bases separating them. The CDR3 totals 16 residues. The germline V gene encodes CDR1 SGHVS and CDR2 FQNEAQ.